This TCR beta chain emerged from a study of cytomegalovirus exposure and HLA in healthy donors. Donors were nominally healthy when sampled, though unrecorded immune exposures were likely. It was with 60 Vbeta and 13 Jbeta primers that the PCR ran. TCRdb's table, derived via immunoSEQ multiplex PCR, lists solely in-frame clones and lacks some. The data contain about 120,000 clones, roughly 73% of them seen just once; the ten biggest clones take up approximately 0.9%. CDR3 size: 13 residues. The germline V gene has CDR1 SQVTM and CDR2 ANQGSEA. V was clipped by 7 bases and J by 5 bases, with 18 bases between them.

This TCR came from a woman in her thirties in good health and CMV-seronegative. Sequenced: PBMCs. This chain uses TRBV29-1 with TRBJ2-7, with a tentative D call TRBD2 (6 bases). The DNA for the CDR3 is TGCAGCGCCAAGAGGAGGGTAGTAGACGAGCAGTACTTC. It codes for CSAKRRVVDEQYF.